The rows below give T cell receptor beta chains drawn from one sample of a study of T cell responses to AZD1222 COVID-19 vaccine. Libraries were prepared by immunoSEQ multiplex PCR; TCRdb keeps only in-frame clonotypes and omits some of them. The sample contains nearly 100,000 clones, approximately 90% of which appear only once. The sequenced sample was peripheral blood, obtained on day 0 of AZD1222 vaccination. The receptors were gathered from an adult in good health. CDR3s include the opening cysteine and the closing phenylalanine or tryptophan. The D gene is left open where the match is weak. Clone sizes are given selectively: once, few, many, or a class where the clone is expanded.

V	J	size	D	DNA	CDR3
TRBV19	TRBJ1-6	NA	NA	TGTGCCAGTAGTATGGGTTATAATTCACCCCTCCACTTT	CASSMGYNSPLHF
TRBV12-3/TRBV12-4	TRBJ1-5	NA	NA	TGTGCCAGCAGTTTTTCGCGTCAGCCCCAGCATTTT	CASSFSRQPQHF
TRBV5-4	TRBJ2-7	NA	TRBD1	TGTGCCAGCAGCTTCCCGACAGGGGTCGAGCAGTACTTC	CASSFPTGVEQYF
TRBV29-1	TRBJ2-5	once	TRBD2	TGCAGCGCCGGGGGGGGTTCCCAAGAGACCCAGTACTTC	CSAGGGSQETQYF
TRBV5-1	TRBJ1-1	NA	TRBD1	TGCGCCAGCAGCTCCGACAGGGGGCGCGGGAGCACTGAAGCTTTCTTT	CASSSDRGRGSTEAFF
TRBV27	TRBJ1-1	NA	TRBD1	TGTGCCAGCAGTCCCGACAGGGGGGTAAAACTTCACACTGAAGCTTTCTTT	CASSPDRGVKLHTEAFF
TRBV18	TRBJ1-2	NA	NA	TGTGCCAGCTCACCCCTCGAGGGCGCGGGCTATGGCTACACCTTC	CASSPLEGAGYGYTF
TRBV29-1	TRBJ2-7	NA	NA	TGCAGCGTTGAAGTGGGGTTCTCCTACGAGCAGTACTTC	CSVEVGFSYEQYF
TRBV5-1	TRBJ1-1	NA	NA	TGCGCCAGCAGCTTGCTACAGGCGGCGGACACTGAAGCTTTCTTT	CASSLLQAADTEAFF
TRBV7-2	TRBJ1-2	NA	NA	TGTGCCAGCAGCTTAGCGCGTCTTAGGGGCTACACCTTC	CASSLARLRGYTF
TRBV6-2/TRBV6-3	TRBJ2-3	NA	NA	TGTGCCAGCAGCTGGACCAGCCTCACCGATACGCAGTATTTT	CASSWTSLTDTQYF
TRBV6-5	TRBJ1-2	NA	NA	TGTGCCAGCAGTTACTCCGACAGCAACCAACTCGGCACCTTC	CASSYSDSNQLGTF
TRBV6-4	TRBJ2-3	NA	NA	TGTGCCAGCAGTGACTCGGCCAGGGCAGATACGCAGTATTTT	CASSDSARADTQYF
TRBV30	TRBJ2-6	NA	NA	TGTGCCTGCAAACTCGGTCCTTCCTCTGGGGCCAACGTCCTGACTTTC	CACKLGPSSGANVLTF
TRBV18	TRBJ1-1	NA	NA	TGTGCCAGCTCGATGGGGATGAACACTGAAGCTTTCTTT	CASSMGMNTEAFF
TRBV11-3	TRBJ1-1	NA	NA	TGTGCCAGCAGCTCCCAAGGTAGTCAGGGTGAGGCTGAAGCTTTCTTT	CASSSQGSQGEAEAFF
TRBV6-5	TRBJ1-2	NA	NA	TGTGCCAGCAGACTCACAGCTAACTATGGCTACACCTTC	CASRLTANYGYTF
TRBV10-2	TRBJ1-1	NA	NA	TGCGCCAGCAGTTACAGGGACACTGAAGCTTTCTTT	CASSYRDTEAFF
TRBV6-4	TRBJ2-2	NA	NA	TGTGCCAGCACAATCTCGGCAGGGGAGACCGGGGAGCTGTTTTTT	CASTISAGETGELFF
TRBV6-2/TRBV6-3	TRBJ2-5	NA	TRBD2	TGTGCCAGCAGCCAAGCCAAACTAGCGGTGGGAGAGACCCAGTACTTC	CASSQAKLAVGETQYF
TRBV10-3	TRBJ2-7	few	NA	TGTGCCATCAGTGAGGACATTAATCGAGGGGGATCCGTCTCCTACGAGCAGTACTTC	CAISEDINRGGSVSYEQYF
TRBV30	TRBJ2-7	NA	NA	TGTGCCTGGAAGTCGGAACTCTACGAGCAGTACTTC	CAWKSELYEQYF
TRBV7-2	TRBJ1-6	NA	NA	TGTGCCAGCAGCCCCGCGGGGCCCTTGAATAATTCACCCCTCCACTTT	CASSPAGPLNNSPLHF
TRBV5-5	TRBJ1-2	NA	NA	TGTGCCAGCAGCTCGGCGCCTGGGGCGTACTATGGCTACACCTTC	CASSSAPGAYYGYTF
TRBV30	TRBJ2-1	NA	NA	TGTGCCTGGTCCTCGAATGAGCAGTTCTTC	CAWSSNEQFF
TRBV27	TRBJ2-7	NA	TRBD2	TGTGCCAGCAGTTTCGGGGGGGGGCTCTACGAGCAGTACTTC	CASSFGGGLYEQYF
TRBV30	TRBJ2-1	NA	TRBD1	TGTGCCTGGAGTGAAGGGGGCGAGGTAGATGAGCAGTTCTTC	CAWSEGGEVDEQFF
TRBV5-8	TRBJ1-1	NA	NA	TGTGCCAGCAGGCCCCCTGAAGCTTTCTTT	CASRPPEAFF
TRBV4-3	TRBJ1-1	NA	NA	TGCGCCAGCAGCCAAGATCGGGGCCACCTCAGCACTGAAGCTTTCTTT	CASSQDRGHLSTEAFF
TRBV7-2	TRBJ1-3	NA	NA	TGTGCCAGCAGCCCCGGGAACTCTGGAAACACCATATATTTT	CASSPGNSGNTIYF
TRBV10-3	TRBJ2-1	NA	NA	TGTGCCATCGGAAGCCAGCGGAGCTCCTACAATGAGCAGTTCTTC	CAIGSQRSSYNEQFF
TRBV29-1	TRBJ2-7	NA	TRBD2	TGCAGCGTTGGGAAGCGGGGGTACAACGAGCAGTACTTC	CSVGKRGYNEQYF
TRBV5-1	TRBJ1-1	NA	NA	TGCGCCAGCAGCTTGGGATGGAGCTCGAACACTGAAGCTTTCTTT	CASSLGWSSNTEAFF
TRBV30	TRBJ1-5	NA	NA	TGTGCCTGGAGTTCGGGACCAAATCAGCCCCAGCATTTT	CAWSSGPNQPQHF
TRBV7-9	TRBJ2-6	NA	TRBD1	TGTGCCAGCAGCCCCGGACAGGTAGGCTCTGGGGCCAACGTCCTGACTTTC	CASSPGQVGSGANVLTF
TRBV7-2	TRBJ1-6	NA	TRBD1	TGTGCCAGCAGCTATACCCGGACAGGAAATTCACCCCTCCACTTT	CASSYTRTGNSPLHF
TRBV3-1/TRBV3-2	TRBJ2-1	NA	NA	TGTGCCAGCAGCCAAGGGACCCACGCCTACAATGAGCAGTTCTTC	CASSQGTHAYNEQFF
TRBV7-8	TRBJ1-1	NA	TRBD1	TGTGCCAGCAGCACTCAGGGGGCCGGGACTGAAGCTTTCTTT	CASSTQGAGTEAFF
TRBV7-8	TRBJ2-1	NA	TRBD2	TGTGCCAGCAGCTTAAGAGGGACTAGCGGGGGTAATGAGCAGTTCTTC	CASSLRGTSGGNEQFF
TRBV2	TRBJ1-5	NA	TRBD1	TGTGCCAGCACGACAGGGCGTCTGCCCCAGCATTTT	CASTTGRLPQHF
TRBV27	TRBJ2-5	NA	TRBD2	TGTGCCAGCAGTTCAGTCGGACTAGCGGAAGAGACCCAGTACTTC	CASSSVGLAEETQYF